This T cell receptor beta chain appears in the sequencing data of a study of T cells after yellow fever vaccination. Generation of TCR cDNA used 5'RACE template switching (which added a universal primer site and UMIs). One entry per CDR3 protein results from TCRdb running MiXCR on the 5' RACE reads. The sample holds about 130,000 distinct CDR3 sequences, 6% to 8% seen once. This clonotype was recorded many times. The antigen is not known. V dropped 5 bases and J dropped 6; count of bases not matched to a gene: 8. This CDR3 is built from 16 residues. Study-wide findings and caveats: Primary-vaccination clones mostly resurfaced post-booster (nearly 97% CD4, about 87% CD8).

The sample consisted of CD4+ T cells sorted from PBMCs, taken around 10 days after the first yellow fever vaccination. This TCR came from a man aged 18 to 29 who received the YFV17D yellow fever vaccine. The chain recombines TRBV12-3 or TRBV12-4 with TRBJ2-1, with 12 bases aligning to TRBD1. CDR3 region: CASSGGGQGAGNEQFF. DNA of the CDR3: TGTGCCAGCAGTGGGGGGGGACAGGGGGCCGGCAATGAGCAGTTCTTC.